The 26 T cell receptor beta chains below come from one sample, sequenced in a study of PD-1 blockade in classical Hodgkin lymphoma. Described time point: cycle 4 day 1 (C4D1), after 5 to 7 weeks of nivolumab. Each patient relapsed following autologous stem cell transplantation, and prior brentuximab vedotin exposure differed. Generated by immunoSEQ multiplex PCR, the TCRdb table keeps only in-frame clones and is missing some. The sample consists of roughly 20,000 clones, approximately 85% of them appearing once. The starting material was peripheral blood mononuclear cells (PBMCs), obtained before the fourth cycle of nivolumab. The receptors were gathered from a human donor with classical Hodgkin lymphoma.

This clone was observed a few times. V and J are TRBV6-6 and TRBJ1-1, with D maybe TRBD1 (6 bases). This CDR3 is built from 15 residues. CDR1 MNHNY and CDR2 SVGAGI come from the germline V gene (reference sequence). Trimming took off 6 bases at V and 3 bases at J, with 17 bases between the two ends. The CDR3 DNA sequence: TGTGCCAGCAGGCTTACACAGGGTCTCGACACTGAAGCTTTCTTT. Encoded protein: CASRLTQGLDTEAFF.

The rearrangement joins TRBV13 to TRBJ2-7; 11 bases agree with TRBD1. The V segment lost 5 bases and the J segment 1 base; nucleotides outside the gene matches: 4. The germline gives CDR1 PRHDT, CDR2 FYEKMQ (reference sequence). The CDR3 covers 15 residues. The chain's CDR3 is CASSPGTGGSYEQYF. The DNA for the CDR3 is TGTGCCAGCAGCCCCGGGACAGGGGGGTCCTACGAGCAGTACTTC.

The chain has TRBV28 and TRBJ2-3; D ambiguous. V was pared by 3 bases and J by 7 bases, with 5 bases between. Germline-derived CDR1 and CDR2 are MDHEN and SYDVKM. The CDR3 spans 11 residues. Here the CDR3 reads CASSFRHTQYF. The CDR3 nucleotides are TGTGCCAGCAGTTTTCGGCATACGCAGTATTTT.

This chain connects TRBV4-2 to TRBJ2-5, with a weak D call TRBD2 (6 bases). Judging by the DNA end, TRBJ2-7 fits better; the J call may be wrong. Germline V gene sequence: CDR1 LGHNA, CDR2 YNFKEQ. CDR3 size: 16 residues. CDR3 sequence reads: CASSQDGGESSYEQYF. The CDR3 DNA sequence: TGTGCCAGCAGCCAAGATGGAGGGGAGAGCTCCTACGAGCAGTACTTC.

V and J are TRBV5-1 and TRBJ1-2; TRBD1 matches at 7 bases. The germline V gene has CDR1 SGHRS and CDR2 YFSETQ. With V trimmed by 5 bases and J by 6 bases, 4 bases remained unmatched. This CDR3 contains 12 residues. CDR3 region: CASRETGNGYTF. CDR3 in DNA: TGCGCCAGCAGAGAGACAGGGAATGGCTACACCTTC.

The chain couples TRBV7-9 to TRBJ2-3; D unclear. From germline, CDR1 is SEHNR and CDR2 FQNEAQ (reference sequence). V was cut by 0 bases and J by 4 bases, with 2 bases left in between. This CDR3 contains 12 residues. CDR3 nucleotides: TGTGCCAGCAGCTTAGCCCCAGATACGCAGTATTTT. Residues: CASSLAPDTQYF. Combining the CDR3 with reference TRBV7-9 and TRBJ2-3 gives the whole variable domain DTGVSQNPRHKITKRGQNVTFRCDPISEHNRLYWYRQTLGQGPEFLTYFQNEAQLEKSRLLSDRFSAERPKGSFSTLEIQRTEQGDSAMYLCASSLAPDTQYFGPGTRLTVL.

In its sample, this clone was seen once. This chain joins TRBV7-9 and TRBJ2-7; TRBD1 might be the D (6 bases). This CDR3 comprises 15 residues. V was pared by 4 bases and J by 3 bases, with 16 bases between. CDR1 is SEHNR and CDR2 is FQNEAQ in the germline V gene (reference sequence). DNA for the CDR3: TGTGCCAGCAGCTCCGGGACAAGCGAAAACTACGAGCAGTACTTC. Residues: CASSSGTSENYEQYF. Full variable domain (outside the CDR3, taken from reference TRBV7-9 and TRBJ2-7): DTGVSQNPRHKITKRGQNVTFRCDPISEHNRLYWYRQTLGQGPEFLTYFQNEAQLEKSRLLSDRFSAERPKGSFSTLEIQRTEQGDSAMYLCASSSGTSENYEQYFGPGTRLTVT.

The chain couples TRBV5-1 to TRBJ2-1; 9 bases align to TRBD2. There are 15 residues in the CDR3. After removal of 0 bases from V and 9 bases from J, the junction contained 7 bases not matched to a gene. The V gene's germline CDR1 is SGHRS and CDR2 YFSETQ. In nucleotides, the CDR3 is TGCGCCAGCAGCTTGGAAGGCGGGGGGGCAGGTGAGCAGTTCTTC. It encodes CASSLEGGGAGEQFF.

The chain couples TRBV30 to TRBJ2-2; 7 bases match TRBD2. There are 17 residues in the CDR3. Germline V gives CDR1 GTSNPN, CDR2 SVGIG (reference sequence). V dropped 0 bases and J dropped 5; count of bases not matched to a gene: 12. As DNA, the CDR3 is TGTGCCTGGAGTGTATGGCTAGCATTCGGGGGGACCGGGGAGCTGTTTTTT. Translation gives CAWSVWLAFGGTGELFF.

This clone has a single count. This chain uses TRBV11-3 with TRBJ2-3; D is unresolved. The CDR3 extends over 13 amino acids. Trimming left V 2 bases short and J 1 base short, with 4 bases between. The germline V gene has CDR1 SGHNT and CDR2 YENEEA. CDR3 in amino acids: CASSLSRTDTQYF. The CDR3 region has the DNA TGTGCCAGCAGCTTAAGTCGCACAGATACGCAGTATTTT. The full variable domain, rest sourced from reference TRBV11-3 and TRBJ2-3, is EAGVVQSPRYKIIEKKQPVAFWCNPISGHNTLYWYLQNLGQGPELLIRYENEEAVDDSQLPKDRFSAERLKGVDSTLKIQPAELGDSAVYLCASSLSRTDTQYFGPGTRLTVL.

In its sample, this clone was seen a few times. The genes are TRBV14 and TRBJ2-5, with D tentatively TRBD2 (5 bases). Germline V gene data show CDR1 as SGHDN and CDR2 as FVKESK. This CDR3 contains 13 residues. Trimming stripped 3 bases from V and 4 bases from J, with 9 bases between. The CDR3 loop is CASSHRGRETQYF. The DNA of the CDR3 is TGTGCCAGCAGCCATCGGGGAAGAGAGACCCAGTACTTC.

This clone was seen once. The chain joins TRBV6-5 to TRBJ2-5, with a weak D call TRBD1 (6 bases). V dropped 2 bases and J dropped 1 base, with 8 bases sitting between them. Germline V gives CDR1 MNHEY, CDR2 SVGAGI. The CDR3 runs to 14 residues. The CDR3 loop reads CASSYGQTQETQYF. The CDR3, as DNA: TGTGCCAGCAGTTACGGACAGACCCAAGAGACCCAGTACTTC.

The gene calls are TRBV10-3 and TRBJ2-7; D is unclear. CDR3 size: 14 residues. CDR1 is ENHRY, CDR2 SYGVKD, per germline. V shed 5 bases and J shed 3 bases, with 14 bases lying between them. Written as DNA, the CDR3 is TGTGCCATCAGTCGTGTGGAATTTAGCTACGAGCAGTACTTC. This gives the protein CAISRVEFSYEQYF.

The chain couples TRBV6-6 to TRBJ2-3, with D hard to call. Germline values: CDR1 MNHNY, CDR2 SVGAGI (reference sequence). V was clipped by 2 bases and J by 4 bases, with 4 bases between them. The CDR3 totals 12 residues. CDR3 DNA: TGTGCCAGCAGTTACCCCTCAGATACGCAGTATTTT. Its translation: CASSYPSDTQYF.

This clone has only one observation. The CDR3 DNA sequence: TGCGCCAGCAGCCAAGGGTCTCTCGGGACCTACGAGCAGTACTTC. This encodes CASSQGSLGTYEQYF. V is TRBV4-1 and J is TRBJ2-7; TRBD2 is a possible D gene (5 bases). Germline V gives CDR1 MGHRA, CDR2 YSYEKL. The CDR3 has 15 amino acids. Trimming left V 1 base short and J 2 bases short, with 12 bases between.

CDR3 nucleotides: TGTGCCAGCAGTTTCCTGGGACCTCAAGAGACCCAGTACTTC. This sequence encodes CASSFLGPQETQYF. This chain links TRBV27 with TRBJ2-5, with D tentatively TRBD1 or TRBD2 (5 bases each). This CDR3 spans 14 amino acids. V gave up 3 bases and J gave up 2 bases, with 10 bases separating them. CDR1 MNHEY and CDR2 SMNVEV come from the germline V gene (reference sequence).

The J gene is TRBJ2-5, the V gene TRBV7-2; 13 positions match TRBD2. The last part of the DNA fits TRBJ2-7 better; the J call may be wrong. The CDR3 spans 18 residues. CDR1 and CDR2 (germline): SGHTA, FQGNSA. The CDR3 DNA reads TGTGCCAGCAGCTGGAAGGGCGGGACTAGCGGGAAGTCCTACGAGCAGTACTTC. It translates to CASSWKGGTSGKSYEQYF.

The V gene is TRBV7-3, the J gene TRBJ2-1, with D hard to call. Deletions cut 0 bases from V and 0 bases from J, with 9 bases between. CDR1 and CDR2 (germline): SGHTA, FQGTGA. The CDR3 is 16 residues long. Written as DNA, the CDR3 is TGTGCCAGCAGCTTAACTGGGCGGAGCTCCTACAATGAGCAGTTCTTC. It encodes CASSLTGRSSYNEQFF.

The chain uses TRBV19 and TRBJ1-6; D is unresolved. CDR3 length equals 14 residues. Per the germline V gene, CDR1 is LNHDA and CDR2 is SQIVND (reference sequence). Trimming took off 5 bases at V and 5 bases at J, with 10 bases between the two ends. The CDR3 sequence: CASSQDPNNSPLHF. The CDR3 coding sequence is TGTGCCAGTAGTCAGGACCCAAATAATTCACCCCTCCACTTT.

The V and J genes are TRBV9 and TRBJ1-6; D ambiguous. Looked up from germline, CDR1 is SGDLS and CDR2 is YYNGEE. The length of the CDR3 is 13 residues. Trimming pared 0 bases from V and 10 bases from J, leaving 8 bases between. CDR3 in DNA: TGTGCCAGCAGCGTAGCTCGCGGATCACCCCTCCACTTT. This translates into CASSVARGSPLHF.

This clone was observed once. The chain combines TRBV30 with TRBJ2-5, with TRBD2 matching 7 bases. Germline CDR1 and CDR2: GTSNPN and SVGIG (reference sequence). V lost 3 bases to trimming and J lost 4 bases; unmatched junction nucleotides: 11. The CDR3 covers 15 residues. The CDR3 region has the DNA TGTGCCTGGAGCCGGAGCGGGAACGAAGGAGAGACCCAGTACTTC. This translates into CAWSRSGNEGETQYF. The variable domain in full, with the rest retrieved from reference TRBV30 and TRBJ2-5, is SQTIHQWPATLVQPVGSPLSLECTVEGTSNPNLYWYRQAAGRGLQLLFYSVGIGQISSEVPQNLSASRPQDRQFILSSKKLLLSDSGFYLCAWSRSGNEGETQYFGPGTRLLVL.

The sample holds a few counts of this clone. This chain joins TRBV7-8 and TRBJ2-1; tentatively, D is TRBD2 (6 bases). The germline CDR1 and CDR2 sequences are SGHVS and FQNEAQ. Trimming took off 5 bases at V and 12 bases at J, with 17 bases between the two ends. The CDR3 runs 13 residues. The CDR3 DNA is TGTGCCAGCAGCCAAAACTCGGGACTTTTGCAGTTCTTC. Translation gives CASSQNSGLLQFF.

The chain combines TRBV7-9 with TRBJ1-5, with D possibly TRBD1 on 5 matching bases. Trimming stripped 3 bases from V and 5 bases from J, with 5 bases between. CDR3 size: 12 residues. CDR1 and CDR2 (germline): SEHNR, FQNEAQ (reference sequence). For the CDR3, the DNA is TGTGCCAGCAGCTTGGGGGATCAGCCCCAGCATTTT. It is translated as CASSLGDQPQHF.

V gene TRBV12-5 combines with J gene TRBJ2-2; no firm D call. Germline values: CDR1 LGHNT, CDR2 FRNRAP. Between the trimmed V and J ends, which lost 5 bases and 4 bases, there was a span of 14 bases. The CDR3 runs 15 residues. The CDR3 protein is CASGHTPFGTGELFF. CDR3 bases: TGTGCTAGTGGTCACACACCGTTTGGCACCGGGGAGCTGTTTTTT.

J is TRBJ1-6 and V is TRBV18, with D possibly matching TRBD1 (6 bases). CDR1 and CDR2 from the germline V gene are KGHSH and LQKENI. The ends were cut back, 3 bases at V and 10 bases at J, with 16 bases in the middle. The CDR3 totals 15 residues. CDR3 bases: TGTGCCAGCTCACCGATACAGGGATCAGGGTCACCCCTCCACTTT. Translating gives CASSPIQGSGSPLHF.

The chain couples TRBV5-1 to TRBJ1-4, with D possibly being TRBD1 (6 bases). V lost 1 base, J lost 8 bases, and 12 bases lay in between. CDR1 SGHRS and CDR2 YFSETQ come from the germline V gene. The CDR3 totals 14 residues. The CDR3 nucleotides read TGCGCCAGCAGCTTGATCCAGGGGAGAGAAAAACTGTTTTTT. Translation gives CASSLIQGREKLFF.